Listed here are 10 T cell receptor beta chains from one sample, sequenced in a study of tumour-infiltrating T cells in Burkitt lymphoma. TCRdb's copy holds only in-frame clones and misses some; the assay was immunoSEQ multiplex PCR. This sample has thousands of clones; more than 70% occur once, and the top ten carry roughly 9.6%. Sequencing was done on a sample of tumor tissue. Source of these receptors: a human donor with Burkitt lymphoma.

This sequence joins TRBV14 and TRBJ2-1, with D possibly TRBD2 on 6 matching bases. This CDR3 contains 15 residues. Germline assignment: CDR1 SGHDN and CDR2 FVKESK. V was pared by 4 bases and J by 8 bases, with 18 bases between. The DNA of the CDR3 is TGTGCCAGCAGCCCTGTCCCCTGGAGGGGCGATGAGCAGTTCTTC. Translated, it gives CASSPVPWRGDEQFF.

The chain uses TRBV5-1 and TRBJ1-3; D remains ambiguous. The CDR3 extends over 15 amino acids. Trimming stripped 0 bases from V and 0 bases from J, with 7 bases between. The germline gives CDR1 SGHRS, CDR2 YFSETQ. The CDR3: CASSLADLSGNTIYF. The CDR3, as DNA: TGCGCCAGCAGCTTGGCCGATCTCTCTGGAAACACCATATATTTT.

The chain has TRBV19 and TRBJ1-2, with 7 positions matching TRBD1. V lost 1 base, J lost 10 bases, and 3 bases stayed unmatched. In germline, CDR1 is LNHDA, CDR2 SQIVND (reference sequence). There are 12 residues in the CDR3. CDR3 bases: TGTGCCAGTAGTATAGGACAGGGAGCCTACACCTTC. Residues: CASSIGQGAYTF.

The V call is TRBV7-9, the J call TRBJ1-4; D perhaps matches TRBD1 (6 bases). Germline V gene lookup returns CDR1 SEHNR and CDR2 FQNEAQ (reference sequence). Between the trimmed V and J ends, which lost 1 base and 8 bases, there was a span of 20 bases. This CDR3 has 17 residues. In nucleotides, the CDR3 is TGTGCCAGCAGCTTAGTAAGCGTTTGGGGGGCGCGAGAAAAACTGTTTTTT. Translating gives CASSLVSVWGAREKLFF. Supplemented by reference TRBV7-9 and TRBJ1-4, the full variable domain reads DTGVSQNPRHKITKRGQNVTFRCDPISEHNRLYWYRQTLGQGPEFLTYFQNEAQLEKSRLLSDRFSAERPKGSFSTLEIQRTEQGDSAMYLCASSLVSVWGAREKLFFGSGTQLSVL.

The CDR3 nucleotides are TGTGCCAGCAGGGAGACTAGCGGGGACACCGGGGAGCTGTTTTTT. Translating gives CASRETSGDTGELFF. The chain is built from TRBV7-3 and TRBJ2-2; 11 bases fit TRBD2. CDR3 length equals 15 residues. CDR1 and CDR2 (germline): SGHTA, FQGTGA. With 6 bases clipped from V and 3 bases from J, the junction kept 3 bases outside the gene matches.

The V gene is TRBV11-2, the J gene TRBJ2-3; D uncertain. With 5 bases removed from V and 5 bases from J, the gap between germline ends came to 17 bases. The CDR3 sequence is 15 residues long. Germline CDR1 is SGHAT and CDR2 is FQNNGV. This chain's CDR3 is CASSPSLPMVDTQYF. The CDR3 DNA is TGTGCCAGCAGCCCCTCCTTACCGATGGTAGATACGCAGTATTTT.

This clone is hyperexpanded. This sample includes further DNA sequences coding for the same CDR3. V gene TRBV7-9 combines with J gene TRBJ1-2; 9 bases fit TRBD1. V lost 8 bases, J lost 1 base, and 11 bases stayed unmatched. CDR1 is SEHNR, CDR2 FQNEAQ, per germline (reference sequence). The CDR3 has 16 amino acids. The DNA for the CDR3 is TGTGCCAGCGGAGAGACAGGGGGGAGTTTTAACTATGGCTACACCTTC. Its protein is CASGETGGSFNYGYTF.

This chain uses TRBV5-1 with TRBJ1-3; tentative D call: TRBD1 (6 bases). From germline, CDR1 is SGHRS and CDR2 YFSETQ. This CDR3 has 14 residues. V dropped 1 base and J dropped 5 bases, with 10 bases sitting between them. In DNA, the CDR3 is TGCGCCAGCAGCTTGTCACAGGGCAGAAACACCATATATTTT. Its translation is CASSLSQGRNTIYF.

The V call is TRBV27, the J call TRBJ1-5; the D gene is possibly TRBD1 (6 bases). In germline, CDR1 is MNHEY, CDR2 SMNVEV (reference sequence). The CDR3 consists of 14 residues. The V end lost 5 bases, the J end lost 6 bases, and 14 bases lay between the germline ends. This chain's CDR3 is CASSHQGNSQPQHF. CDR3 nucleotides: TGTGCCAGCAGTCATCAGGGGAACAGTCAGCCCCAGCATTTT.

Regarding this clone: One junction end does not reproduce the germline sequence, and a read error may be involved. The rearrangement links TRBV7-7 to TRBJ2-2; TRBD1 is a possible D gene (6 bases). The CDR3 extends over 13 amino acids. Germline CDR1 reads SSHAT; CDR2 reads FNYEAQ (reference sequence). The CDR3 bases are TGTGCTAGCAGTGGGACAAACACCGGGGAGCTGTTTTTT. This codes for CASSGTNTGELFF.